Sequencing of this T cell receptor beta chain was carried out in a study of regulatory T cells in long-lasting Graves disease. Investigators prepared the TCR beta libraries by applying iRepertoire HTBI primers and Arm-PCR of CDR3 regions. TCRdb passed the multiplex PCR reads through MiXCR, listing each CDR3 protein once. Of hundreds of thousands of distinct CDR3 sequences in the sample, approximately 13% were seen once. The CDR3 has 12 amino acids. Deletions cut 6 bases from V and 1 base from J, with 9 bases between. Germline-derived CDR1 and CDR2 are DFQATT and SNEGSKA (reference sequence). The time point denotes: newly diagnosed GD, antithyroid drugs for less than 3 months. From RNA extracted from PBMCs, the TCR library was made. Patients with Graves' disease were diagnosed by American Thyroid Association guidelines. The table lists this clonotype with many counts. These data were also reused for a study on T cells in Graves' hyperthyroidism and ophthalmopathy. Per that study: With a median lead of roughly 6.8 months before onset, the model predicted ophthalmopathy.

Here the sequenced sample was peripheral blood mononuclear cells (PBMCs), taken at new diagnosis, from a patient treated with antithyroid drugs. The chain has TRBV20-1 and TRBJ1-1; D gene ambiguous. This clonotype was obtained from a young man with Graves disease. CDR3 sequence (DNA): TGCAGTGCCACTACAGCGAACACTGAAGCTTTCTTT. Its translation: CSATTANTEAFF.